The 17 T cell receptor beta chains listed next were all sequenced from one sample in a study of T cell responses to AZD1222 COVID-19 vaccine. Assay used: immunoSEQ multiplex PCR; TCRdb lists only in-frame clones, some missing. The sample holds 110,000 to 150,000 clones, around 90% seen once. Sample: peripheral blood, taken on day 0 of AZD1222 vaccination. Receptors were obtained from an adult in good health.

The J gene is TRBJ2-3, the V gene TRBV27; D may be TRBD1 (5 bases). CDR1 and CDR2 (germline): MNHEY, SMNVEV (reference sequence). With 7 bases removed from V and 6 bases from J, the gap between germline ends came to 17 bases. The CDR3 loop spans 14 amino acids. The CDR3 DNA reads as TGTGCCAGCAACACAGGTGCCCGTGCGGATACGCAGTATTTT. Its translation: CASNTGARADTQYF.

This clone was counted only a few times. V gene TRBV11-2 combines with J gene TRBJ2-2; the D is unclear. The CDR3 is made up of 15 amino acids. The germline V gene has CDR1 SGHAT and CDR2 FQNNGV. V lost 5 bases and J lost 5, with 15 bases in between. CDR3 sequence (DNA): TGTGCCAGCAGCGTCCCTAATCTGGGGACCGGGGAGCTGTTTTTT. Residues: CASSVPNLGTGELFF. The variable domain in full, completed from reference TRBV11-2 and TRBJ2-2, reads EAGVAQSPRYKIIEKRQSVAFWCNPISGHATLYWYQQILGQGPKLLIQFQNNGVVDDSQLPKDRFSAERLKGVDSTLKIQPAKLEDSAVYLCASSVPNLGTGELFFGEGSRLTVL.

This chain connects TRBV5-1 to TRBJ1-3; TRBD1 matches at 7 bases. The CDR3 totals 15 residues. The germline V gene has CDR1 SGHRS and CDR2 YFSETQ. V gave up 3 bases and J gave up 0 bases; unmatched junction bases: 3. Written as DNA, the CDR3 is TGCGCCAGCAGCTCGACAGGGCACTCTGGAAACACCATATATTTT. As protein: CASSSTGHSGNTIYF.

The J gene is TRBJ2-7, the V gene TRBV5-8; D is ambiguous. Trimming removed 1 base at V and 1 base at J, with 9 bases between. The CDR3 contains 14 residues. Per the germline V gene, CDR1 is SGHTS and CDR2 is YDEGEE. CDR3 coding DNA: TGTGCCAGCAGCTTGTGGGCCGCTTCCTACGAGCAGTACTTC. As protein: CASSLWAASYEQYF.

The chain couples TRBV5-4 to TRBJ1-1; 8 nucleotides agree with TRBD1. The trim removed 4 bases at V and 2 bases at J, leaving 16 bases unmatched. The CDR3 is 18 residues long. Germline V gene data show CDR1 as SGHNT and CDR2 as YYREEE (reference sequence). CDR3 loop: CASSRKGQGFGANTEAFF. Written as DNA, the CDR3 is TGTGCCAGCAGCCGTAAAGGACAGGGTTTTGGAGCCAACACTGAAGCTTTCTTT.

The chain recombines TRBV7-2 with TRBJ2-7; possibly TRBD1 for D (5 bases). CDR1 is SGHTA and CDR2 is FQGNSA in the germline V gene. The CDR3 contains 16 residues. The V gene lost 5 bases and the J gene lost 3 bases, with 20 bases spanning the gap. The CDR3 DNA follows: TGTGCCAGCAGCGCAGCCCCTGGGGCTAGTCTCTACGAGCAGTACTTC. Amino acids: CASSAAPGASLYEQYF. The variable domain in full, completed from reference TRBV7-2 and TRBJ2-7, reads GAGVSQSPSNKVTEKGKDVELRCDPISGHTALYWYRQSLGQGLEFLIYFQGNSAPDKSGLPSDRFSAERTGGSVSTLTIQRTQQEDSAVYLCASSAAPGASLYEQYFGPGTRLTVT.

The rearrangement joins TRBV19 to TRBJ2-3, with TRBD2 matching over 8 bases. The V gene end was trimmed by 1 base and the J gene end by 2 bases; junction bases not matched to a gene: 5. This CDR3 comprises 16 residues. The germline CDR1 and CDR2 sequences are LNHDA and SQIVND (reference sequence). DNA for the CDR3: TGTGCCAGTAGTATAGTTGCGGGGGGCCTCACAGATACGCAGTATTTT. Translating gives CASSIVAGGLTDTQYF.

This clone was seen only once. V usage is TRBV18 and J usage is TRBJ2-7, with 7 bases aligning to TRBD1. CDR3 length: 19 amino acids. CDR1 is KGHSH and CDR2 is LQKENI in the germline V gene. Trimming at V came to 3 bases and at J to 0 bases, leaving 17 bases not matched to a gene. The CDR3 spells CASSPSPDRTHPSSYEQYF. Written as DNA, the CDR3 is TGTGCCAGCTCACCGTCACCGGACAGGACGCACCCGAGCTCCTACGAGCAGTACTTC.

V gene TRBV3-1 (or the pseudogene TRBV3-2) combines with J gene TRBJ1-4; tentatively, D is TRBD1 (5 bases). V was cut by 5 bases and J by 3 bases, with 16 bases left in between. Germline CDR1 and CDR2: LGHDT and YNNKEL (reference sequence). The CDR3 is 16 residues long. CDR3 bases: TGTGCCAGCAGCACAGGAAACCGGGGGGCTAATGAAAAACTGTTTTTT. Amino acid sequence: CASSTGNRGANEKLFF.

This sequence joins TRBV2 and TRBJ1-5, with D uncertain. The CDR3 has 14 amino acids. Trimming removed 8 bases at V and 3 bases at J, with 14 bases between. The germline V gene encodes CDR1 SNHLY and CDR2 FYNNEI. Here the CDR3 reads CASRDSGPNQPQHF. The CDR3 nucleotides read TGTGCCAGCCGCGACTCCGGGCCCAATCAGCCCCAGCATTTT.

The chain uses TRBV2 and TRBJ1-2; D is unclear. The CDR3 totals 12 residues. Germline V gene data show CDR1 as SNHLY and CDR2 as FYNNEI. Trimming pared 6 bases from V and 4 bases from J, leaving 9 bases between. The CDR3 sequence is CASRPQSYGYTF. CDR3 DNA sequence: TGTGCCAGCAGACCGCAGAGCTATGGCTACACCTTC.

The chain is built from TRBV5-8 and TRBJ1-4; D might be TRBD1 (6 bases). Germline values: CDR1 SGHTS, CDR2 YDEGEE. CDR3 size: 17 residues. The V gene lost 5 bases and the J gene lost 5 bases, with 22 bases spanning the gap. CDR3: CASRTNRARADNEKLFF. DNA for the CDR3: TGTGCCAGCAGGACCAACAGGGCTCGGGCCGACAATGAAAAACTGTTTTTT.

V and J are TRBV19 and TRBJ2-7; possibly TRBD2 for D (6 bases). V was trimmed by 4 bases and J by 4 bases, leaving 8 bases between them. Per germline, CDR1 LNHDA and CDR2 SQIVND (reference sequence). The CDR3 runs 12 residues. CDR3 in DNA: TGTGCCAGTAGTACGCGGGGTTACGAGCAGTACTTC. It specifies CASSTRGYEQYF.

This CDR3 is CASSSGTSEGSHEQYF. DNA of the CDR3: TGTGCCAGCAGCTCCGGGACCAGCGAGGGATCGCACGAGCAGTACTTC. The rearrangement uses TRBV5-5 and TRBJ2-7; D might be TRBD1 or TRBD2, each matching 5 bases. There are 16 residues in the CDR3. CDR1 is SGHKS and CDR2 is YYEKEE in the germline V gene (reference sequence). V dropped 3 bases and J dropped 5 bases, with 21 bases sitting between them.

The rearrangement links TRBV7-3 to TRBJ2-3, with D tentatively TRBD1 (6 bases). Germline CDR1 SGHTA, CDR2 FQGTGA. V shed 4 bases and J shed 3 bases, with 11 bases lying between them. This CDR3 has 14 amino acids. CDR3 sequence reads: CASSSSDRTDTQYF. DNA of the CDR3: TGTGCCAGCAGCTCATCTGACAGGACAGATACGCAGTATTTT. The full variable domain, in which reference TRBV7-3 and TRBJ2-3 provide the parts outside the CDR3, is GAGVSQTPSNKVTEKGKYVELRCDPISGHTALYWYRQSLGQGPEFLIYFQGTGAADDSGLPNDRFFAVRPEGSVSTLKIQRTERGDSAVYLCASSSSDRTDTQYFGPGTRLTVL.

The chain carries TRBV7-9 and TRBJ1-2; the D is unclear. The V and J ends lost 3 bases and 8 bases respectively, with 13 bases between them. Germline loops: CDR1 SEHNR, CDR2 FQNEAQ (reference sequence). The CDR3 length is 13 residues. CDR3 DNA sequence: TGTGCCAGCAGCTTGCTCGGGAATATGGGCTACACCTTC. Protein product: CASSLLGNMGYTF.

The chain links TRBV6-7 to TRBJ2-1; 8 bases are shared with TRBD1. TRBV6-7 is identified as an open reading frame with a role that is uncertain. Losses at the gene ends were 2 bases for V and 5 bases for J; bases not matched to a gene: 5. This CDR3 has 15 residues. CDR3 region: CASSYPRTGHNEQFF. CDR3 nucleotide sequence: TGTGCCAGCAGTTACCCCCGGACAGGGCACAATGAGCAGTTCTTC.